A single sample gave rise to the 18 T cell receptor beta chains below, sequenced in a study of PD-1 blockade in classical Hodgkin lymphoma. Only in-frame clones appear in the TCRdb table, and some are missing; sequencing was by immunoSEQ multiplex PCR. This repertoire shows tens of thousands of clones, roughly 80% found once; its top ten account for less than 2.5%. Each patient relapsed following autologous stem cell transplantation, and prior brentuximab vedotin exposure differed. Researchers used magnetic negative selection to pull out pure CD4+ T cells from thawed PBMCs. This specimen consisted of CD4+ T cells from blood, obtained at baseline. These receptors all come from a human donor with classical Hodgkin lymphoma.

This clone has only a few counts. The chain joins TRBV7-9 to TRBJ2-3; 8 bases agree with TRBD1. After removal of 3 bases from V and 1 base from J, the junction contained 15 bases not matched to a gene. The CDR3 contains 19 residues. In germline, CDR1 is SEHNR, CDR2 FQNEAQ (reference sequence). The CDR3 sequence: CASSFRSGTGDVGTDTQYF. CDR3 nucleotide sequence: TGTGCCAGCAGCTTCCGCTCCGGGACAGGCGATGTGGGCACAGATACGCAGTATTTT. Filled out from reference TRBV7-9 and TRBJ2-3, the complete variable domain reads DTGVSQNPRHKITKRGQNVTFRCDPISEHNRLYWYRQTLGQGPEFLTYFQNEAQLEKSRLLSDRFSAERPKGSFSTLEIQRTEQGDSAMYLCASSFRSGTGDVGTDTQYFGPGTRLTVL.

This clone appeared a single time. The chain carries TRBV7-9 and TRBJ2-1, with 10 bases aligning to TRBD2. V lost 9 bases, J lost 6 bases, and 8 bases stayed unmatched. CDR1 and CDR2 from the germline V gene are SEHNR and FQNEAQ (reference sequence). The CDR3 contains 14 residues. As DNA, the CDR3 is TGTGCCAGTATAGCGGGGGGCGGAGGCAATGAGCAGTTCTTC. As protein: CASIAGGGGNEQFF.

The V and J genes are TRBV10-3 and TRBJ1-5; D is uncertain. The CDR3 has 16 residues. Trimming removed 0 bases at V and 0 bases at J, with 9 bases between. Per the germline V gene, CDR1 is ENHRY and CDR2 is SYGVKD. The CDR3: CAISESGANSNQPQHF. CDR3 coding DNA: TGTGCCATCAGTGAGTCAGGCGCCAATAGCAATCAGCCCCAGCATTTT.

The chain is built from TRBV5-1 and TRBJ2-7; 7 positions match TRBD1. The CDR3 sequence is 15 residues long. With 4 bases clipped from V and 1 base from J, the junction kept 8 bases outside the gene matches. Germline V gene sequence: CDR1 SGHRS, CDR2 YFSETQ. The CDR3 loop is CASSLDGTESYEQYF. Here the CDR3 DNA reads TGCGCCAGCAGCCTGGACGGGACAGAGTCCTACGAGCAGTACTTC. Full variable domain (remainder filled in from reference TRBV5-1 and TRBJ2-7): KAGVTQTPRYLIKTRGQQVTLSCSPISGHRSVSWYQQTPGQGLQFLFEYFSETQRNKGNFPGRFSGRQFSNSRSEMNVSTLELGDSALYLCASSLDGTESYEQYFGPGTRLTVT.

In this sample, this clone turned up once. J is TRBJ1-2 and V is TRBV7-2; 7 bases map to TRBD1. Per the germline V gene, CDR1 is SGHTA and CDR2 is FQGNSA. This CDR3 has 15 amino acids. J was trimmed by 7 bases and V by 4 bases; bases with no gene match: 12. CDR3 nucleotide sequence: TGTGCCAGCAGCTACAAGGGGGCCGGTGCTGGTGGCTACACCTTC. Residues: CASSYKGAGAGGYTF.

V usage is TRBV29-1 and J usage is TRBJ1-2, with D hard to call. The CDR3 has 13 residues. The V gene lost 4 bases and the J gene lost 6 bases, with 15 bases spanning the gap. CDR1 SQVTM and CDR2 ANQGSEA come from the germline V gene. Here the CDR3 DNA reads TGCAGCGTTGGGCAACAGAGTACGGATGGCTACACCTTC. Protein: CSVGQQSTDGYTF.

This clone appeared a single time. The sample contains more than one DNA sequence encoding this CDR3. The gene calls are TRBV5-6 and TRBJ1-4; 7 bases fit TRBD1. CDR3 length: 13 amino acids. Germline V gives CDR1 SGHDT, CDR2 YYEEEE. Trimming cost V 4 bases and J 10 bases; bases outside gene matches: 7. As DNA, the CDR3 is TGTGCCAGCAGCAACCGACAGGGTGGAAAACTGTTTTTT. Translating it yields CASSNRQGGKLFF.

The chain recombines TRBV11-2 with TRBJ1-1, with no clear D. Germline V lookup: CDR1 SGHAT, CDR2 FQNNGV. V was shortened by 2 bases and J by 7 bases, with 17 bases between the two germline ends. The CDR3 is 15 residues long. The CDR3 spells CASSLLVGRVGEAFF. The DNA of the CDR3 is TGTGCCAGCAGCTTATTGGTGGGAAGGGTAGGTGAAGCTTTCTTT.

V is TRBV2 and J is TRBJ2-3; a weak D match, TRBD1 (5 bases). V gave up 4 bases and J gave up 3 bases, with 11 bases separating them. Per germline, CDR1 SNHLY and CDR2 FYNNEI. CDR3 length: 14 amino acids. The CDR3 region is CASSVLDKTDTQYF. The CDR3 nucleotides are TGTGCCAGCAGTGTTCTGGACAAGACAGATACGCAGTATTTT.

This clone was seen once. This rearrangement joins TRBV15 to TRBJ1-2; tentative D call: TRBD1 (6 bases). Trimming took off 0 bases at V and 7 bases at J, with 9 bases between the two ends. Germline CDR1 and CDR2: LNHNV and YYDKDF (reference sequence). The CDR3 contains 13 residues. Written as DNA, the CDR3 is TGTGCCACCAGCAGAGAACAGGGCCTTGGCTACACCTTC. This translates into CATSREQGLGYTF.

The rearrangement uses TRBV7-8 and TRBJ2-7; 7 bases map to TRBD1. The V segment lost 5 bases and the J segment 3 bases; nucleotides outside the gene matches: 10. The germline V gene encodes CDR1 SGHVS and CDR2 FQNEAQ. This CDR3 has 15 amino acids. In DNA, the CDR3 is TGTGCCAGCAGCCCCCAGGGGGTCAGGCGCTACGAGCAGTACTTC. Its translation: CASSPQGVRRYEQYF. The full variable domain, in which reference TRBV7-8 and TRBJ2-7 provide the parts outside the CDR3, is GAGVSQSPRYKVAKRGQDVALRCDPISGHVSLFWYQQALGQGPEFLTYFQNEAQLDKSGLPSDRFFAERPEGSVSTLKIQRTQQEDSAVYLCASSPQGVRRYEQYFGPGTRLTVT.

This rearrangement joins TRBV6-1 to TRBJ1-1; TRBD1 is a possible D gene (5 bases). Germline values: CDR1 MNHNS, CDR2 SASEGT. This CDR3 spans 13 amino acids. Trimming shortened V by 10 bases and J by 1 base, and 13 bases separated the two germline ends. The DNA for the CDR3 is TGTGCCACAACGGGGAGGGGGAACACTGAAGCTTTCTTT. The encoded protein is CATTGRGNTEAFF.

The chain links TRBV25-1 to TRBJ1-2, with no clear D. Germline lookup yields CDR1 MGHDK and CDR2 SYGVNS. This CDR3 has 14 residues. The V and J ends lost 1 base and 0 bases respectively, with 6 bases between them. The CDR3 region has the DNA TGTGCCAGCAGTGAATTTAGGGCTAACTATGGCTACACCTTC. It encodes CASSEFRANYGYTF.

This chain uses TRBV6-1 with TRBJ1-3; TRBD1 matches at 8 bases. This CDR3 spans 16 amino acids. V trimming: 1 base; J trimming: 3 bases; junction bases outside the gene matches: 5. The germline CDR1 and CDR2 sequences are MNHNS and SASEGT. The CDR3 DNA is TGTGCCAGCAGTGAAGGCAGGGGGCTTTATGGAAACACCATATATTTT. Encoded protein: CASSEGRGLYGNTIYF.

The chain couples TRBV7-9 to TRBJ1-4; weak D call: TRBD1 (5 bases). Germline CDR1 and CDR2: SEHNR and FQNEAQ (reference sequence). V shed 2 bases and J shed 0 bases, with 19 bases lying between them. The CDR3 sequence is 19 residues long. The CDR3 loop is CASSLTNRGYIATNEKLFF. The CDR3 DNA sequence: TGTGCCAGCAGCTTAACTAATAGGGGCTACATAGCAACTAATGAAAAACTGTTTTTT.

The rearrangement uses TRBV18 and TRBJ2-7, with 9 bases matching TRBD1. This CDR3 is built from 15 residues. Germline V gives CDR1 KGHSH, CDR2 LQKENI. Unmatched junction bases numbered 5, after V lost 2 bases and J lost 3 bases. The chain's CDR3 is CASSPAGTGNYEQYF. CDR3 bases: TGTGCCAGCTCACCAGCCGGGACAGGGAACTACGAGCAGTACTTC.

This chain links TRBV18 with TRBJ2-1; 10 bases fit TRBD2. V shed 4 bases, J shed 8 bases, and the junction held 11 bases outside the gene matches. Germline V gene lookup returns CDR1 KGHSH and CDR2 LQKENI. The length of the CDR3 is 16 residues. The CDR3 sequence: CASSRHSGGSGDEQFF. In nucleotides, the CDR3 is TGTGCCAGCTCACGGCATAGCGGGGGGAGTGGAGATGAGCAGTTCTTC.

This chain joins TRBV5-1 and TRBJ2-1; D unresolved. The CDR3 is 13 amino acids. The ends were cut back, 4 bases at V and 1 base at J, with 6 bases in the middle. Germline assignment: CDR1 SGHRS and CDR2 YFSETQ. The chain's CDR3 is CASSPGSYNEQFF. CDR3 DNA sequence: TGCGCCAGCAGCCCCGGGTCCTACAATGAGCAGTTCTTC.